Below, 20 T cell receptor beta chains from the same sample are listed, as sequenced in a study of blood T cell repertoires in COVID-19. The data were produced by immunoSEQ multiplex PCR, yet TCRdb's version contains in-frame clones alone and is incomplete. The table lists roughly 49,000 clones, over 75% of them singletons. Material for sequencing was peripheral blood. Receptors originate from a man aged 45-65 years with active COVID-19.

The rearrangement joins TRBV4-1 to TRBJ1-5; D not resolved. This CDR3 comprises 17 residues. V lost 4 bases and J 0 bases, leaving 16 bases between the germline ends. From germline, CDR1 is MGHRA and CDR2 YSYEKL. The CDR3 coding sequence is TGCGCCAGCAGCCGAGCTCCGGGAGACCTTAGCAATCAGCCCCAGCATTTT. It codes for CASSRAPGDLSNQPQHF.

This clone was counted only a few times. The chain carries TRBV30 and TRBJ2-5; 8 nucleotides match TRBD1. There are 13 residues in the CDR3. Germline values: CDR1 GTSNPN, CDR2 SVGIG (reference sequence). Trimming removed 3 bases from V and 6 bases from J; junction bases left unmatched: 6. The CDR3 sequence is CAWSSGGLKTQYF. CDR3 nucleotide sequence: TGTGCCTGGAGCTCAGGGGGCTTAAAGACCCAGTACTTC.

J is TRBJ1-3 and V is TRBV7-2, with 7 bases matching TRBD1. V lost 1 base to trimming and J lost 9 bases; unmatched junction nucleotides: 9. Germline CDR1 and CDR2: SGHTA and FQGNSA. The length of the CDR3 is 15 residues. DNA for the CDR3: TGTGCCAGCAGCTTAGGGGGGATACGACAGGGCACCATATATTTT. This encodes CASSLGGIRQGTIYF. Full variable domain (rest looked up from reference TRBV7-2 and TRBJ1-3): GAGVSQSPSNKVTEKGKDVELRCDPISGHTALYWYRQSLGQGLEFLIYFQGNSAPDKSGLPSDRFSAERTGGSVSTLTIQRTQQEDSAVYLCASSLGGIRQGTIYFGEGSWLTVV.

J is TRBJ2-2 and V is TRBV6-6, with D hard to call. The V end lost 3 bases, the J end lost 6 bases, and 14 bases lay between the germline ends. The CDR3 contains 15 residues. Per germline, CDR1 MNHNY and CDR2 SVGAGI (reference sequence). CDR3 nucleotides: TGTGCCAGCAGTTATGTCAGTCTCGTCTCCGGGGAGCTGTTTTTT. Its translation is CASSYVSLVSGELFF.

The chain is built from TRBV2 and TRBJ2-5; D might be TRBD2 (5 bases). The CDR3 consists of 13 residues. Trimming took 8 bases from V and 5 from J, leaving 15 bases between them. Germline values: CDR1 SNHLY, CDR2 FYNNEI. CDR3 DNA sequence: TGTGCCAGCTCGCCCCCCAGGAGGGAGACCCAGTACTTC. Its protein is CASSPPRRETQYF. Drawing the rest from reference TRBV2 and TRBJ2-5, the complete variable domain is EPEVTQTPSHQVTQMGQEVILRCVPISNHLYFYWYRQILGQKVEFLVSFYNNEISEKSEIFDDQFSVERPDGSNFTLKIRSTKLEDSAMYFCASSPPRRETQYFGPGTRLLVL.

CDR3 region: CASSQDGTPGAYEQYF. The CDR3 coding sequence is TGTGCCAGCAGCCAAGATGGGACCCCGGGGGCCTACGAGCAGTACTTC. This chain links TRBV4-2 with TRBJ2-7, with TRBD2 as a possible D gene (6 bases). V lost 0 bases and J lost 2, with 14 bases in between. Germline CDR1 and CDR2: LGHNA and YNFKEQ. CDR3 length: 16 amino acids.

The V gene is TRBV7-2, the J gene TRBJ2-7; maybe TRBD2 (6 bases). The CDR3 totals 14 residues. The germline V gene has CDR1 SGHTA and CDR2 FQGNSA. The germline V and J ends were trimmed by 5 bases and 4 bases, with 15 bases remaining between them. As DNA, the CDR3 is TGTGCCAGCAGCCTCGGAGGGCCGGGTTACGAGCAGTACTTC. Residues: CASSLGGPGYEQYF. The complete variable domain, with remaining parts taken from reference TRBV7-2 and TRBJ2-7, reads GAGVSQSPSNKVTEKGKDVELRCDPISGHTALYWYRQSLGQGLEFLIYFQGNSAPDKSGLPSDRFSAERTGGSVSTLTIQRTQQEDSAVYLCASSLGGPGYEQYFGPGTRLTVT.

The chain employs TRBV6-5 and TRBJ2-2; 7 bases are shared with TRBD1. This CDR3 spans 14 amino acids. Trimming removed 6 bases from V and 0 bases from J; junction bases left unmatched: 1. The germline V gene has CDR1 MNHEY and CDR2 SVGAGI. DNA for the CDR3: TGTGCCAGCAGGGGACAGACGAACACCGGGGAGCTGTTTTTT. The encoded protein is CASRGQTNTGELFF.

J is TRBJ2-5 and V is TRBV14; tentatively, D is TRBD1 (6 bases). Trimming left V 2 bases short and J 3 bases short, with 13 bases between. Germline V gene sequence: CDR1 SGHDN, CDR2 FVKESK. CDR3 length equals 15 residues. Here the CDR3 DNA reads TGTGCCAGCAGCCAAACCCGTAGGGGGAAAGAGACCCAGTACTTC. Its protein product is CASSQTRRGKETQYF.

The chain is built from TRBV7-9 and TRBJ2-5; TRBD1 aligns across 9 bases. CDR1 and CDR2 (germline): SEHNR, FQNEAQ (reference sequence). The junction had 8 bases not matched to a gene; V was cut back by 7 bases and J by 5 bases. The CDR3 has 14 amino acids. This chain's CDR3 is CASTGTGFQETQYF. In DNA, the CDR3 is TGTGCCAGCACTGGGACAGGGTTCCAGGAGACCCAGTACTTC.

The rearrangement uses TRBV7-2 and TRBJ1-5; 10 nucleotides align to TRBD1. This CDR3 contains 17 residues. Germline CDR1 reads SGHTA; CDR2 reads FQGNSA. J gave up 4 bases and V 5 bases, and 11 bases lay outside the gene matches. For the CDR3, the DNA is TGTGCCAGCAGCCCCCCCCGGACAGGGGGGATGAATCAGCCCCAGCATTTT. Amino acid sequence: CASSPPRTGGMNQPQHF. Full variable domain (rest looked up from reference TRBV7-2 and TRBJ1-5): GAGVSQSPSNKVTEKGKDVELRCDPISGHTALYWYRQSLGQGLEFLIYFQGNSAPDKSGLPSDRFSAERTGGSVSTLTIQRTQQEDSAVYLCASSPPRTGGMNQPQHFGDGTRLSIL.

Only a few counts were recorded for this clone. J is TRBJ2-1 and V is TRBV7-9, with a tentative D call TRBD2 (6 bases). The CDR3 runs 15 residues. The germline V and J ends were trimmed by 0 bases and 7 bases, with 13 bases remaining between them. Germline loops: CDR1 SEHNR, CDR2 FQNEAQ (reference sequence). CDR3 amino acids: CASSLAGTEGNEQFF. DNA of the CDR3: TGTGCCAGCAGCTTAGCGGGGACGGAGGGAAATGAGCAGTTCTTC.

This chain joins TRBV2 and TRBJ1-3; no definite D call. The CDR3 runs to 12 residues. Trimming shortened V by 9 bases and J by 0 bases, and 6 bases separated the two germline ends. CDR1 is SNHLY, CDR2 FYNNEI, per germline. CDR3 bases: TGTGCCAGGAGGTCCTCTGGAAACACCATATATTTT. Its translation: CARRSSGNTIYF.

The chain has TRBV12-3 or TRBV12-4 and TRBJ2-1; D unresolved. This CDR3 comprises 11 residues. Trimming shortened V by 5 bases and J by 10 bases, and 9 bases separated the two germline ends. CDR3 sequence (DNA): TGTGCCAGCAGTCCCAGACTGGAGCAGTTCTTC. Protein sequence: CASSPRLEQFF.

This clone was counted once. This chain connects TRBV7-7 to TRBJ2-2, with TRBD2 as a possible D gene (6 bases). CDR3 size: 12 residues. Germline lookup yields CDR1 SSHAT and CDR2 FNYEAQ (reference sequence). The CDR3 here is CASGRPRGELFF. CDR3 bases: TGTGCTAGCGGCAGGCCCAGAGGGGAGCTGTTTTTT.

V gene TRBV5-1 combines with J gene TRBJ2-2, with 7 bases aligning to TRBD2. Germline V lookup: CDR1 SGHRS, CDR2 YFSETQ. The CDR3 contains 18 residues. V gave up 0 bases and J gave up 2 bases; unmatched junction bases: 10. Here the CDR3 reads CASSLDGVAGVNTGELFF. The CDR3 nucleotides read TGCGCCAGCAGCTTGGACGGTGTGGCGGGGGTTAACACCGGGGAGCTGTTTTTT.

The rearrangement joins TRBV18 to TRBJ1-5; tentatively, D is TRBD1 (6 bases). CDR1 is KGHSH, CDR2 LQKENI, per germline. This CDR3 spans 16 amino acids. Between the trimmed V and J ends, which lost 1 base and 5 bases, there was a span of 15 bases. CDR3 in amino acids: CASSPRGGGFDQPQHF. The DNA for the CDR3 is TGTGCCAGCTCACCACGAGGGGGTGGATTCGATCAGCCCCAGCATTTT.

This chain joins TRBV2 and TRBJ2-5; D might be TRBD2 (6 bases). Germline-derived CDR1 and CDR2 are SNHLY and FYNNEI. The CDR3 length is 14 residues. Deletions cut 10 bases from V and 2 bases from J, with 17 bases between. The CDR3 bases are TGTGCCACTAGGAGGGGTGGGGCTCAAGAGACCCAGTACTTC. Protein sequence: CATRRGGAQETQYF.

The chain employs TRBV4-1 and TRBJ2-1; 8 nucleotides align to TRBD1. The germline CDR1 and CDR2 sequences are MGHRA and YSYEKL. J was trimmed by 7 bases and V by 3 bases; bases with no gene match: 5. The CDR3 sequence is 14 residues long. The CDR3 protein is CASSHQGAWNEQFF. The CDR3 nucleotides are TGCGCCAGCAGCCACCAGGGGGCATGGAATGAGCAGTTCTTC.

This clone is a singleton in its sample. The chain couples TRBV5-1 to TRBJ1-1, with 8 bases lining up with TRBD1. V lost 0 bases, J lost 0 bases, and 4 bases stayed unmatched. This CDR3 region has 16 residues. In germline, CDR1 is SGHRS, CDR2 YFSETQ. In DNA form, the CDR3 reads TGCGCCAGCAGCTTGGATCCGGGACAGGTGAACACTGAAGCTTTCTTT. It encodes CASSLDPGQVNTEAFF.